The 2 T cell receptor beta chains below all came from one sample that was sequenced in a study of CD8 T cells in ankylosing spondylitis. TCRdb redid the calling of the 5' RACE reads with MiXCR, one entry per CDR3 protein. The repertoire holds 800,000 to 900,000 distinct CDR3 sequences, roughly 10% seen once, with approximately 0.5% in the top ten. No antigen is known for these receptors. Study-level findings and limits: Characteristic of ankylosing spondylitis blood, it appeared, was a TCR beta motif comprising fewer than 10 highly homologous variants.

Sequencing was carried out using blood, either unsorted or a sorted T cell fraction (not recorded which). Source of these receptors: a male donor with ankylosing spondylitis.

The V and J genes are TRBV20-1 and TRBJ2-1; 11 bases align to TRBD2. The V and J ends lost 1 base and 6 bases, in that order; junction bases with no gene match: 5. The germline V gene encodes CDR1 DFQATT and CDR2 SNEGSKA (reference sequence). There are 15 residues in the CDR3. DNA for the CDR3: TGCAGTGCTAGAGCCGGGACTAGCGGTTCCAATGAGCAGTTCTTC. Its protein product is CSARAGTSGSNEQFF.

This clonotype was detected many times. This sequence joins TRBV5-1 and TRBJ1-5, with D hard to call. There are 16 residues in the CDR3. CDR1 is SGHRS and CDR2 is YFSETQ in the germline V gene. V lost 0 bases to trimming and J lost 0 bases, with 10 bases between them. The CDR3 reads CASSLGATNSNQPQHF. The CDR3 DNA is TGCGCCAGCAGCTTGGGTGCGACAAATAGCAATCAGCCCCAGCATTTT. Combining the CDR3 with reference TRBV5-1 and TRBJ1-5 gives the whole variable domain KAGVTQTPRYLIKTRGQQVTLSCSPISGHRSVSWYQQTPGQGLQFLFEYFSETQRNKGNFPGRFSGRQFSNSRSEMNVSTLELGDSALYLCASSLGATNSNQPQHFGDGTRLSIL.